Below are 23 T cell receptor beta chains sequenced from a single sample in a study of human T cells and chemical hapten exposure. From the RACE reads, TCRdb called clonotypes with MiXCR, one entry per CDR3 protein. The data show around 380,000 distinct CDR3 sequences, 4.5% to 7% seen once. As to time point: pre-sensitization, week 0. Treatment in this sample: therapeutic diphenylcyclopropenone sensitization with weekly scalp DPC. The source material was whole blood, sampled in connection with sensitization to the hapten diphenylcyclopropenone (DPC). These TCRs come from a woman younger than 35 with alopecia areata. Some clones in this sample may be carry-over from other donors' samples.

This clonotype was picked up many times. V and J are TRBV29-1 and TRBJ2-5; possible D gene TRBD1, 6 bases. V lost 5 bases to trimming and J lost 0 bases, with 13 bases between them. Per the germline V gene, CDR1 is SQVTM and CDR2 is ANQGSEA. The CDR3 is 14 amino acids. The CDR3 loop is CSVLAQGNQETQYF. The CDR3, as DNA: TGCAGCGTTCTTGCTCAGGGGAACCAAGAGACCCAGTACTTC.

This clonotype was seen many times. The chain is built from TRBV7-2 and TRBJ2-3; 13 nucleotides line up with TRBD2. The CDR3 consists of 17 residues. Germline CDR1 and CDR2: SGHTA and FQGNSA. Germline trimming cut 4 bases from V and 3 bases from J; bases unmatched to any gene: 7. The CDR3 bases are TGTGCCAGCAGCTCCACTAGCGGGGGGGCAGTAACAGATACGCAGTATTTT. As protein: CASSSTSGGAVTDTQYF.

This clonotype was seen repeatedly, ten times or more. The V call is TRBV20-1, the J call TRBJ1-6; tentatively, D is TRBD1 (5 bases). Germline V lookup: CDR1 DFQATT, CDR2 SNEGSKA (reference sequence). The V end was cut by 0 bases, the J end by 7 bases, with 16 bases between. The CDR3 runs 16 residues. CDR3 protein: CSAREGVSPSNSPLHF. The CDR3, as DNA: TGCAGTGCTAGAGAAGGGGTATCCCCCTCCAATTCACCCCTCCACTTT.

This clonotype was picked up a small number of times. This chain joins TRBV29-1 and TRBJ2-1, with D maybe TRBD2 (6 bases). Looked up from germline, CDR1 is SQVTM and CDR2 is ANQGSEA. V was shortened by 4 bases and J by 5 bases, with 15 bases between the two germline ends. The CDR3 is made up of 14 amino acids. The CDR3 nucleotides read TGCAGCGTTGCCCATACGGGGGACCACAATGAGCAGTTCTTC. Protein: CSVAHTGDHNEQFF.

The V call is TRBV10-3, the J call TRBJ1-6; D is possibly TRBD1 (6 bases). This CDR3 contains 16 residues. Germline values: CDR1 ENHRY, CDR2 SYGVKD. V lost 2 bases, J lost 6 bases, and 14 bases lay in between. The CDR3 loop is CAISEQGRGFNSPLHF. DNA for the CDR3: TGTGCCATCAGTGAGCAGGGGCGGGGATTTAATTCACCCCTCCACTTT.

V and J are TRBV7-3 and TRBJ1-6; tentatively, D is TRBD1 (5 bases). The CDR3 extends over 14 amino acids. Trimming cost V 5 bases and J 13 bases, with 18 bases left between them. Germline CDR1 and CDR2: SGHTA and FQGTGA. Here the CDR3 DNA reads TGTGCCAGCAGCGAAGCGGGCCTAAGGGGCCCCCTCCACTTT. It translates to CASSEAGLRGPLHF.

This sequence joins TRBV4-3 and TRBJ1-2; 12 nucleotides match TRBD1. The ends lost 0 bases at V and 6 bases at J; junction bases unmatched: 5. The CDR3 sequence is 16 residues long. The germline gives CDR1 LGHNA, CDR2 YSLEER. CDR3 bases: TGCGCCAGCAGCCAAGAGGCCGGGACAGGGGGCAATGGCTACACCTTC. It translates to CASSQEAGTGGNGYTF.

This clonotype has a handful of counts. The chain employs TRBV9 and TRBJ2-3, with D maybe TRBD2 (5 bases). Per the germline V gene, CDR1 is SGDLS and CDR2 is YYNGEE. Trimming left V 0 bases short and J 3 bases short, with 8 bases between. CDR3 length: 14 amino acids. The CDR3 reads CASSVEPGTDTQYF. The CDR3 nucleotides read TGTGCCAGCAGCGTAGAACCGGGAACAGATACGCAGTATTTT.

This clonotype was detected many times. V is TRBV12-3 or TRBV12-4 and J is TRBJ2-1; D remains ambiguous. CDR3 length: 14 residues. Trimming left V 6 bases short and J 0 bases short, with 9 bases between. The CDR3 loop reads CASRGPSSYNEQFF. In DNA form, the CDR3 reads TGTGCCAGCAGGGGCCCGAGCTCCTACAATGAGCAGTTCTTC.

The chain uses TRBV5-1 and TRBJ2-1, with 9 bases fitting TRBD2. CDR1 is SGHRS, CDR2 YFSETQ, per germline. This CDR3 is built from 17 residues. V shed 4 bases, J shed 2 bases, and the junction held 10 bases outside the gene matches. CDR3: CASSPGTSLSAYNEQFF. The CDR3 DNA follows: TGCGCCAGCAGCCCCGGGACTAGCCTTTCTGCCTACAATGAGCAGTTCTTC.

J is TRBJ2-1 and V is TRBV6-2 or TRBV6-3; D is undetermined. Trimming removed 6 bases from V and 0 bases from J, with 9 bases in between. Germline CDR1 reads MNHEY; CDR2 reads SVGEGT. This CDR3 comprises 14 residues. The CDR3 region is CASRKTSSYNEQFF. Written as DNA, the CDR3 is TGTGCCAGCAGAAAGACAAGCTCCTACAATGAGCAGTTCTTC.

V is TRBV6-5 and J is TRBJ2-7; D may be TRBD1 or TRBD2 (5 bases each). CDR3 size: 12 residues. The V and J ends lost 10 bases and 2 bases respectively, with 12 bases between them. Germline V gene lookup returns CDR1 MNHEY and CDR2 SVGAGI. The CDR3 loop reads CAIGTDPYEQYF. The DNA of the CDR3 is TGTGCCATCGGGACGGATCCCTACGAGCAGTACTTC.

This clonotype has a count of ten or more. V usage is TRBV12-3 or TRBV12-4 and J usage is TRBJ2-2; possibly TRBD1 for D (5 bases). V was pared by 7 bases and J by 3 bases, with 15 bases between. This CDR3 has 15 amino acids. For the CDR3, the DNA is TGTGCCAGCACCCTCCTTGGGGCGGACACCGGGGAGCTGTTTTTT. Translation gives CASTLLGADTGELFF.

This clonotype was counted between two and nine times. V gene TRBV2 combines with J gene TRBJ1-2; D remains unclear. Germline V gene data show CDR1 as SNHLY and CDR2 as FYNNEI. V lost 3 bases and J lost 8, with 13 bases in between. The CDR3 sequence is 13 residues long. The CDR3 is CASSEKRDAGYTF. The CDR3 region has the DNA TGTGCCAGCAGTGAGAAGCGCGACGCAGGCTACACCTTC.

This clonotype appeared a few times. This chain links TRBV5-5 with TRBJ1-1; 8 nucleotides align to TRBD1. CDR3 length equals 13 residues. Germline assignment: CDR1 SGHKS and CDR2 YYEKEE (reference sequence). Trimming took 7 bases from V and 5 from J; bases not matched to a gene: 7. The CDR3 DNA is TGTGCCAGCTATACAGGGGGGGCGACTGAAGCTTTCTTT. Encoded protein: CASYTGGATEAFF.

The sample holds many counts of this clonotype. The chain carries TRBV6-5 and TRBJ1-6; D may be TRBD1 (6 bases). V lost 7 bases and J 7 bases, leaving 17 bases between the germline ends. The germline V gene encodes CDR1 MNHEY and CDR2 SVGAGI. There are 15 residues in the CDR3. The CDR3 DNA reads as TGTGCCAGCATTAAACAGGGCGGGATGAATTCACCCCTCCACTTT. It yields the protein CASIKQGGMNSPLHF.

V and J are TRBV6-1 and TRBJ1-5, with D unclear. There are 14 residues in the CDR3. Germline assignment: CDR1 MNHNS and CDR2 SASEGT. V lost 2 bases, J lost 7 bases, and 12 bases lay in between. CDR3 coding DNA: TGTGCCAGCAGTGAAATTCTAGGGAGGCAGCCCCAGCATTTT. It specifies CASSEILGRQPQHF.

The rearrangement links TRBV6-2 or TRBV6-3 to TRBJ1-2, with a possible D match to TRBD1 (6 bases). CDR3 length: 11 amino acids. V lost 10 bases and J 9 bases, leaving 15 bases between the germline ends. Germline loops: CDR1 MNHEY, CDR2 SVGEGT. The CDR3 DNA sequence: TGTGCCACCGGACAGTACGTAAGCTACACCTTC. Its translation: CATGQYVSYTF.

This clonotype has a count of ten or more. The chain combines TRBV5-5 with TRBJ2-1, with 7 bases identical to TRBD1. V was pared by 4 bases and J by 0 bases, with 7 bases of the junction left unmatched. The CDR3 is made up of 16 amino acids. CDR1 SGHKS and CDR2 YYEKEE come from the germline V gene (reference sequence). The CDR3 coding sequence is TGTGCCAGCAGCCAAGGGACAGCGTTCTCCTACAATGAGCAGTTCTTC. The encoded protein is CASSQGTAFSYNEQFF.

Written as DNA, the CDR3 is TGTGCCAGCAGTCCGTCTACAGGGGATTGGGAGAACACCGGGGAGCTGTTTTTT. Its protein product is CASSPSTGDWENTGELFF. This sequence joins TRBV11-3 and TRBJ2-2; 7 bases match TRBD1. The CDR3 extends over 18 amino acids. CDR1 is SGHNT, CDR2 YENEEA, per germline. The trim removed 6 bases at V and 1 base at J, leaving 14 bases unmatched.

This CDR3 reads CASFPSNRGSINEQFF. As DNA, the CDR3 is TGTGCCAGCTTTCCTTCGAACAGGGGATCCATCAATGAGCAGTTCTTC. The rearrangement links TRBV5-5 to TRBJ2-1, with TRBD1 identical over 7 bases. This CDR3 contains 16 residues. The germline CDR1 and CDR2 sequences are SGHKS and YYEKEE (reference sequence). The junction had 16 bases not matched to a gene; V was cut back by 7 bases and J by 6 bases.

This clonotype was counted only a few times. The chain employs TRBV6-1 and TRBJ1-3; 7 bases are a match to TRBD1. CDR1 is MNHNS and CDR2 is SASEGT in the germline V gene. V lost 7 bases and J lost 4; bases outside the gene matches: 10. This CDR3 is 15 amino acids long. The CDR3 nucleotides read TGTGCCAGCACCTCAGACAGGGAGCGGGGAAACACCATATATTTT. Translating it yields CASTSDRERGNTIYF.

V is TRBV13 and J is TRBJ2-1, with 8 bases aligning to TRBD2. In germline, CDR1 is PRHDT, CDR2 FYEKMQ (reference sequence). The V segment lost 1 base and the J segment 7 bases; nucleotides outside the gene matches: 9. This CDR3 comprises 16 residues. CDR3 loop: CASSLDVRSGGNEQFF. In DNA form, the CDR3 reads TGTGCCAGCAGCTTAGATGTTCGGTCGGGGGGGAATGAGCAGTTCTTC.